The rows below give T cell receptor beta chains drawn from one sample of a study of blood T cell repertoires in COVID-19. TCRdb keeps only in-frame clones here, not all; method: immunoSEQ multiplex PCR. Of approximately 140,000 clones detected, 85% to 90% appear once; the ten largest clones hold 10% to 13%. The source material was peripheral blood. All receptors come from a man aged 50 or older with active or convalescent COVID-19. The CDR3 runs from the conserved cysteine through the conserved F or W. A D gene is named only where the DNA matches it firmly. Expanded clones get a size class; other rows say once, few or many, or leave the size out.

abundance | j_gene | d_gene | v_gene | CDR3aa | CDR3nt
NA | TRBJ1-4 | NA | TRBV5-5 | CASSNLMGRGPYEKLFF | TGTGCCAGCAGCAATTTGATGGGGAGGGGACCATATGAAAAACTGTTTTTT
few | TRBJ2-7 | NA | TRBV20-1 | CSASGQGTSYEQYF | TGCAGTGCTAGTGGCCAGGGGACGTCCTACGAGCAGTACTTC
NA | TRBJ1-3 | TRBD1 | TRBV27 | CASSLRGPVGNTIYF | TGTGCCAGCAGTTTGAGGGGGCCGGTTGGAAACACCATATATTTT
NA | TRBJ2-5 | NA | TRBV5-4 | CASSSFGGRETQYF | TGTGCCAGCAGCTCCTTCGGGGGGCGGGAGACCCAGTACTTC
NA | TRBJ1-5 | NA | TRBV7-2 | CASSPLGARNQPQHF | TGTGCCAGCAGCCCCCTGGGGGCAAGGAATCAGCCCCAGCATTTT
NA | TRBJ1-1 | TRBD1 | TRBV9 | CASSPRTGTEAFF | TGTGCCAGCAGCCCACGGACAGGGACTGAAGCTTTCTTT
NA | TRBJ2-1 | TRBD1 | TRBV11-2 | CASSLGQSNEQFF | TGTGCCAGCAGCTTGGGACAGAGCAATGAGCAGTTCTTC
NA | TRBJ2-3 | NA | TRBV20-1 | CSASSGRDTDTQYF | TGCAGTGCTAGTTCTGGCCGGGACACAGATACGCAGTATTTT
NA | TRBJ2-7 | TRBD1 | TRBV10-3 | CAISDQGGQGALEQYF | TGTGCCATCAGTGACCAAGGAGGACAGGGGGCGCTCGAGCAGTACTTC
NA | TRBJ1-6 | NA | TRBV14 | CASSLTGNSPLHF | TGTGCCAGCAGCCTAACGGGGAATTCACCCCTCCACTTT
NA | TRBJ2-2 | NA | TRBV29-1 | CSVEDRGTTGELFF | TGCAGCGTTGAAGACAGGGGAACCACCGGGGAGCTGTTTTTT
NA | TRBJ2-5 | NA | TRBV28 | CASSSIADLQETQYF | TGTGCCAGCAGTTCAATAGCGGACTTACAAGAGACCCAGTACTTC
NA | TRBJ2-1 | TRBD2 | TRBV12-5 | CASGLVGLAGGNNEQFF | TGTGCTAGTGGTTTGGTAGGACTAGCGGGAGGGAACAATGAGCAGTTCTTC
NA | TRBJ1-5 | NA | TRBV2 | CASTLSGGARQPQHF | TGTGCCAGCACCCTCTCGGGAGGGGCGAGGCAGCCCCAGCATTTT
NA | TRBJ2-2 | NA | TRBV6-5 | CASTAGATNTGELFF | TGTGCCAGCACCGCAGGGGCGACGAACACCGGGGAGCTGTTTTTT
NA | TRBJ2-4 | NA | TRBV3-1/TRBV3-2 | CASSQDWGRLPTIQYF | TGTGCCAGCAGCCAAGATTGGGGGAGGCTCCCGACCATTCAGTACTTC
NA | TRBJ1-1 | TRBD1 | TRBV28 | CASRGRTGLNTEAFF | TGTGCCTCCAGGGGCCGGACAGGGTTGAACACTGAAGCTTTCTTT
NA | TRBJ2-5 | NA | TRBV18 | CASSPPGKETQYF | TGTGCCAGCTCACCTCCGGGAAAAGAGACCCAGTACTTC
NA | TRBJ2-7 | TRBD1 | TRBV19 | CASSRLGTGPYEQYF | TGTGCCAGTAGTAGGCTTGGGACAGGTCCCTACGAGCAGTACTTC
NA | TRBJ1-1 | TRBD1 | TRBV3-1/TRBV3-2 | CASSRTGGAGTEAFF | TGTGCCAGCAGCCGGACAGGGGGCGCCGGCACTGAAGCTTTCTTT
NA | TRBJ1-4 | NA | TRBV6-5 | CASSRTAINEKLFF | TGTGCCAGCAGCCGGACAGCTATTAATGAAAAACTGTTTTTT
NA | TRBJ1-5 | NA | TRBV28 | CASRPPTGRTSNQPQHF | TGTGCCAGCAGACCTCCGACAGGACGAACTAGCAATCAGCCCCAGCATTTT
NA | TRBJ2-2 | NA | TRBV18 | CASSPGGKDTGELFF | TGTGCCAGCTCACCAGGGGGCAAGGACACCGGGGAGCTGTTTTTT
NA | TRBJ2-7 | TRBD1 | TRBV5-5 | CASSLSGTGVYEQYF | TGTGCCAGCAGCTTATCCGGGACAGGGGTCTACGAGCAGTACTTC
NA | TRBJ1-2 | TRBD1 | TRBV4-2 | CASSQRTGGDNYGYTF | TGTGCCAGCAGCCAGAGGACAGGGGGTGATAACTATGGCTACACCTTC
NA | TRBJ2-7 | TRBD1 | TRBV19 | CASSKGQGASEQYF | TGTGCCAGTAGTAAGGGACAGGGGGCGAGTGAGCAGTACTTC
NA | TRBJ2-5 | TRBD2 | TRBV15 | CATSKQGTQRGETQYF | TGTGCCACCAGCAAACAAGGGACTCAGCGGGGAGAGACCCAGTACTTC
NA | TRBJ2-3 | TRBD1 | TRBV7-7 | CASSAGQGTDTQYF | TGTGCTAGCAGCGCGGGACAGGGAACAGATACGCAGTATTTT
NA | TRBJ2-5 | TRBD1 | TRBV7-2 | CASTVRGPQETQYF | TGTGCCAGCACCGTCAGGGGGCCTCAAGAGACCCAGTACTTC
NA | TRBJ1-4 | TRBD1 | TRBV6-6 | CASSNLDRGGEKLFF | TGTGCCAGCAGTAATCTGGACAGGGGCGGTGAAAAACTGTTTTTT
few | TRBJ1-1 | TRBD1 | TRBV28 | CASSVLRGLTEAFF | TGTGCCAGCAGTGTCCTCAGGGGGCTGACTGAAGCTTTCTTT
NA | TRBJ2-1 | NA | TRBV18 | CASSRSGSSYNEQFF | TGTGCCAGCTCTCGTAGCGGTAGCTCCTACAATGAGCAGTTCTTC
NA | TRBJ1-5 | NA | TRBV6-5 | CASSSTAYQPQHF | TGTGCCAGCAGTTCGACAGCCTATCAGCCCCAGCATTTT
NA | TRBJ2-4 | NA | TRBV4-1 | CASSQEAAKNIQYF | TGCGCCAGCAGCCAAGAAGCGGCCAAAAACATTCAGTACTTC
NA | TRBJ2-7 | TRBD1 | TRBV5-5 | CASSPSPGQSYEQYF | TGTGCCAGCAGCCCGTCGCCGGGACAGTCCTACGAGCAGTACTTC
NA | TRBJ1-1 | NA | TRBV19 | CASGKGENTEAFF | TGTGCCAGCGGTAAAGGGGAGAACACTGAAGCTTTCTTT
few | TRBJ1-1 | NA | TRBV7-2 | CASSLSQTAPEAFF | TGTGCCAGCAGCTTAAGTCAGACTGCCCCGGAAGCTTTCTTT